Given below is one TCR beta chain in context. Its target is unknown. The data originate from a study of T-cell memory formation after mild COVID-19. Findings of the study overall: Clones shrinking between day 15 and 85 showed a balanced CD4/CD8 split, and those that grew later tilted toward CD4+.

MiXCR, applied by TCRdb to the 5' RACE reads, yields one record per CDR3 protein. The table records 250,000 to 300,000 distinct CDR3 sequences, about a sixth of them present only once. The CDR3 spans 13 residues. The germline V gene has CDR1 SGHRS and CDR2 YFSETQ. The V segment lost 9 bases and the J segment 4 bases; nucleotides outside the gene matches: 8. The J gene is TRBJ2-5, the V gene TRBV5-1, with 8 bases matching TRBD1. The receptor's source is a man younger than 30 who had mild COVID-19 (a few samples of this study predate the infection). Cell type and time point are not known. The sequenced sample was PBMCs or a T cell subset sorted from them (not recorded which). The CDR3 here is CATRTGIGETQYF. The CDR3 DNA sequence: TGCGCCACCCGGACAGGGATAGGAGAGACCCAGTACTTC.